The rows below give T cell receptor beta chains drawn from one sample of a study of CD8+CD57+ T cells in acquired aplastic anemia. TCRdb redid the calling of the reads with MiXCR, one entry per CDR3 protein. The sample contains a few hundred thousand distinct CDR3 sequences, around 30% of which appear only once. Material for sequencing was sorted CD4+, CD8+, or CD8+CD57+ T cells (not recorded which) from PBMCs. Receptor source: a human donor with aplastic anemia. Each CDR3 is given with its conserved first and last residue. Rows give clone size only sometimes, using once, few, many, or a class for an expanded clone.

clone size: many; V gene: TRBV25-1; CDR3 protein: CASGQGANLAEAFF
clone size: few; V gene: TRBV20-1; CDR3 protein: CSAKRQGPDTQYF
clone size: NA; V gene: TRBV2; CDR3 protein: CASSWTREDETQHF
clone size: few; V gene: TRBV10-3; CDR3 protein: CASSFGLAGVSEQYF
clone size: NA; V gene: TRBV20-1; CDR3 protein: CSARTFGDTEAFF
clone size: NA; V gene: TRBV3-1; CDR3 protein: CASSQGPYYGYTF
clone size: many; V gene: TRBV29-1; CDR3 protein: CSVEVATLAKNIQYF
clone size: NA; V gene: TRBV9; CDR3 protein: CASSVVGGGVYGEQFF
clone size: few; V gene: TRBV11-2; CDR3 protein: CASSLDQIGEGTQYF
clone size: few; V gene: TRBV9; CDR3 protein: CASSVVNSPGYTDTQYF